This T cell receptor (beta chain) was found in a study of blood T cell repertoires in COVID-19. At the level of the study: Both acute and convalescent COVID-19 samples were obtained from the United States, Italy and Spain. In each case, the material was cDNA or gDNA derived from T cells, B-cell-depleted T cells, or PBMCs.

For this clone: The identical CDR3 is also encoded by other nucleotide sequences in the sample.

In the source study's methods: Amplified reference gene primers provided the basis for estimating nucleated cell counts. Some clones are missing from TCRdb's copy, which holds only in-frame ones; the method was immunoSEQ multiplex PCR. From that table come the V and J calls and clone size; the DNA was used to work out D and trimming. The sample holds hundreds of thousands of clones, over 80% seen once. Germline V lookup: CDR1 MNHNS, CDR2 SASEGT. The CDR3 sequence is 15 residues long. V shed 0 bases, J shed 5 bases, and the junction held 2 bases outside the gene matches. This chain connects TRBV6-1 to TRBJ1-1; 11 positions agree with TRBD1. Specimen: peripheral blood. The TCR comes from a woman younger than 35 with acute or convalescent COVID-19. CDR3 sequence (DNA): TGTGCCAGCAGTGAAGCTGGGACAGGGGGGACTGAAGCTTTCTTT. Translation gives CASSEAGTGGTEAFF.